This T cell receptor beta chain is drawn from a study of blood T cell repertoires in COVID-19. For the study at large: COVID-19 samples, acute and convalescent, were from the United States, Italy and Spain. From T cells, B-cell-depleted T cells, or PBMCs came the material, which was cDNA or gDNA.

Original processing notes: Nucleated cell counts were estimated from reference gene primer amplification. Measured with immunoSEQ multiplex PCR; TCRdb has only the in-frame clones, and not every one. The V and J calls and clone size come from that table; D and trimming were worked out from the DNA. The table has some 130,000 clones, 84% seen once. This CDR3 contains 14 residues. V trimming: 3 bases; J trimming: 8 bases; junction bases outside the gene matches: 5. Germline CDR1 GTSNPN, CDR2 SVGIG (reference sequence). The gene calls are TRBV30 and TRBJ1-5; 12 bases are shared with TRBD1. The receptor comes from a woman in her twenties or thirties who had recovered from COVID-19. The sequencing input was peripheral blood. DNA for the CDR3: TGTGCCTGGAGGGGGACAGGGGGCGAGAAGCCCCAGCATTTT. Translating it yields CAWRGTGGEKPQHF.